Below, 2 T cell receptor beta chains from the same sample are listed, as sequenced in a study of patients and donors after allogeneic stem cell transplantation. TCRdb reprocessed the RT-PCR reads with MiXCR, giving one entry per CDR3 protein. This sample has 200,000 to 250,000 distinct CDR3 sequences, with 13% to 15% found just once. The specimen was blood, either unsorted or a sorted T cell fraction (not recorded which). These receptors were taken from a human donor who was either an allogeneic HSCT recipient or a stem cell or donor lymphocyte infusion donor (not recorded which). It is not recorded whose cells these are; they may come from a transplant donor.

This clonotype was seen repeatedly, ten times or more. The V call is TRBV27, the J call TRBJ1-2; D is unresolved. V was trimmed by 4 bases and J by 2 bases, leaving 14 bases between them. Germline assignment: CDR1 MNHEY and CDR2 SMNVEV (reference sequence). The CDR3 is 15 amino acids. CDR3 in DNA: TGTGCCAGCAGTTCCGGACGCACGAACAACTATGGCTACACCTTC. Protein sequence: CASSSGRTNNYGYTF.

The chain recombines TRBV5-4 with TRBJ2-7; D possibly matches TRBD1 or TRBD2 (5 bases each). This CDR3 spans 14 amino acids. The germline gives CDR1 SGHNT, CDR2 YYREEE (reference sequence). Deletions cut 0 bases from V and 5 bases from J, with 12 bases between. The CDR3 DNA sequence: TGTGCCAGCAGCTTGGGGGGGACCTTCCACGAGCAGTACTTC. Amino acid sequence: CASSLGGTFHEQYF.